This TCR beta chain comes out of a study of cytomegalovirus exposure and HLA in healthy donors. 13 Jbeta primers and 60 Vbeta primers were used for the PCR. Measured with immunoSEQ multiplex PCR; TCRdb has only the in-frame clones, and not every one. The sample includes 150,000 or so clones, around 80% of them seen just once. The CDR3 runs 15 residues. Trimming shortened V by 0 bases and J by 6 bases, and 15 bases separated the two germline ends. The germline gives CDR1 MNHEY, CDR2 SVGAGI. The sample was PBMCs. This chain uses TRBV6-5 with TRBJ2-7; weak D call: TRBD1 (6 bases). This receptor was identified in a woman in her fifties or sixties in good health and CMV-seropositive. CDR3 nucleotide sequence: TGTGCCAGCAGTTACTCCACCCTCCACAGGGCCGAGCAGTACTTC. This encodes CASSYSTLHRAEQYF.